This T cell receptor (beta chain) was captured by sequencing in a study of CD8+CD57+ T cells in acquired aplastic anemia. Whole-study findings and limits: The study found no significant CD8+ Simpson's diversity difference between patients and controls.

The length of the CDR3 is 16 residues. The V segment lost 1 base and the J segment 1 base; nucleotides outside the gene matches: 5. Germline CDR1 reads SGHVS; CDR2 reads FNYEAQ. The template used for profiling TCR beta VDJ and CDR3 was genomic DNA. MiXCR, run by TCRdb on the reads, gives a single entry per CDR3 protein. The sample carries some 180,000 distinct CDR3 sequences, roughly three fifths recorded once. About this clonotype: Its antigen is unknown.

In patients chosen for sequencing, flow cytometry had shown CD8+CD57+ cell expansion. Sequencing was done on a sample of sorted CD4+, CD8+, or CD8+CD57+ T cells (not recorded which) from PBMCs. J is TRBJ2-7 and V is TRBV7-6; 9 bases match TRBD2. The TCR was taken from a human donor with aplastic anemia. The CDR3 protein is CASSLGPSGASYEQYF. CDR3 sequence (DNA): TGTGCCAGCAGCTTAGGGCCTAGCGGGGCGTCCTACGAGCAGTACTTC.